This note documents a single TCR beta chain sequence. Its antigen is not identified. The V and J ends lost 11 bases and 7 bases respectively, with 18 bases between them. CDR1 MDHEN and CDR2 SYDVKM come from the germline V gene. CDR3 length: 13 amino acids. This sample was taken from a study of STAT3 mutations in large granular lymphocyte leukemia. TCRbeta libraries averaged about 43,000 productive templates per sample. The repertoire was sequenced with immunoSEQ multiplex PCR; TCRdb's copy has only in-frame clones and lacks some. The data show over 30,000 clones, about 88% seen once. Points from the study as a whole: Every T-cell large granular lymphocyte leukemia patient had at least one immunodominant TCR beta clonotype.

Sequencing was performed on PBMCs. This TCR was recovered from a human donor with T large granular lymphocyte leukemia. Some clones in this sample may be carry-over from other donors' samples. The gene calls are TRBV28 and TRBJ2-1; no reliable D call. The DNA of the CDR3 is TGTGCCTTGGGCTCCCCAAGATGGAATGAGCAGTTCTTC. Amino acids: CALGSPRWNEQFF.